This T cell receptor beta chain comes out of a study of monozygotic twins with cystic fibrosis. Method: immunoSEQ multiplex PCR; TCRdb's copy keeps in-frame clones and lacks some. The sample shows roughly 20,000 clones, around 97% of them seen only once. General observations from the study: Unrelated CF individuals shared fewer identical clonotypes than monozygotic CF twins.

Notes on this clone: Its antigen remains unidentified.

The TCR was taken from a woman in her twenties or thirties with cystic fibrosis. The sample consisted of blood.

The CDR3 sequence: CASSWLQGGRETQYF. The DNA of the CDR3 is TGTGCCAGCAGTTGGCTTCAGGGGGGCCGGGAGACCCAGTACTTC. The V and J genes are TRBV6-5 and TRBJ2-5, with D tentatively TRBD1 (7 bases). The V gene's germline CDR1 is MNHEY and CDR2 SVGAGI. V was shortened by 4 bases and J by 5 bases, with 17 bases between the two germline ends. This CDR3 is 15 amino acids long.